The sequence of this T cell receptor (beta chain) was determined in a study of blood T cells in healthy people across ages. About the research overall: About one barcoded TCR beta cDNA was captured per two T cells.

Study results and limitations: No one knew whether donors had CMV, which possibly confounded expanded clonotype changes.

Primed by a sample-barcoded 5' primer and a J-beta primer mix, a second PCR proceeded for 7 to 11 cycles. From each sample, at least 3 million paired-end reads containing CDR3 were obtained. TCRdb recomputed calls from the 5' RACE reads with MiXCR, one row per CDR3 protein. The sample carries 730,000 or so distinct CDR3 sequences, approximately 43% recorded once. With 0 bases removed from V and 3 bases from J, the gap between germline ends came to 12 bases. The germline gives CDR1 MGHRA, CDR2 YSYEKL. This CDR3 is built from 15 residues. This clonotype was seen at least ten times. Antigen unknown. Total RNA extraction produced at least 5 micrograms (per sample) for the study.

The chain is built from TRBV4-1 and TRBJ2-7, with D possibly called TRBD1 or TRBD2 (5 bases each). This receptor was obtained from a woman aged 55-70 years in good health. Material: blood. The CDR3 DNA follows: TGCGCCAGCAGCCAAGATGAGGGACCAGGCTACGAGCAGTACTTC. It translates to CASSQDEGPGYEQYF.